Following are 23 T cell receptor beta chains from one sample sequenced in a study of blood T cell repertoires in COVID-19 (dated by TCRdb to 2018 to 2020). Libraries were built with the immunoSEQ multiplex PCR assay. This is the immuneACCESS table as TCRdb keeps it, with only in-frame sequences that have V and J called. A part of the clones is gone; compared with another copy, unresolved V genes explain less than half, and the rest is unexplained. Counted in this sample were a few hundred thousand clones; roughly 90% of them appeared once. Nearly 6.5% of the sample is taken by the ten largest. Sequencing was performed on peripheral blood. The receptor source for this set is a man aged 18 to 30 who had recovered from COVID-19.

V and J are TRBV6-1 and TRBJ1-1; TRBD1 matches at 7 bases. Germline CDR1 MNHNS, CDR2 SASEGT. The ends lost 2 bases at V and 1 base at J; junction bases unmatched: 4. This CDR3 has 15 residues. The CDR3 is CASSEFRTGNTEAFF. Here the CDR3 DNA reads TGTGCCAGCAGTGAATTCAGGACAGGGAACACTGAAGCTTTCTTT.

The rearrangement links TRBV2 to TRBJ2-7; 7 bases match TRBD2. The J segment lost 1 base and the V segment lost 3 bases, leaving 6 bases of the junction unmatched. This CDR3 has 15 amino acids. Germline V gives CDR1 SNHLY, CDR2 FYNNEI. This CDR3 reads CASSDGGSASYEQYF. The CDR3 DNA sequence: TGTGCCAGCAGTGACGGCGGGAGCGCTTCCTACGAGCAGTACTTC.

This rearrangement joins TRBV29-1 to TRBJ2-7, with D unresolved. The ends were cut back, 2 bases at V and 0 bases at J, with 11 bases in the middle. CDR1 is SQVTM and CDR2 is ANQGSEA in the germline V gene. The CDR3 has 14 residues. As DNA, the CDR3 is TGCAGCGTTGAACCGCAGGATAGCTCCTACGAGCAGTACTTC. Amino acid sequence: CSVEPQDSSYEQYF.

In DNA form, the CDR3 reads TGCGCCAGCAGCTTGGCTGCGGGTGACACCTACGAGCAGTACTTC. It is translated as CASSLAAGDTYEQYF. The gene calls are TRBV5-1 and TRBJ2-7; D may be TRBD2 (5 bases). Per germline, CDR1 SGHRS and CDR2 YFSETQ. V was cut by 0 bases and J by 2 bases, with 12 bases left in between. CDR3 length: 15 residues.

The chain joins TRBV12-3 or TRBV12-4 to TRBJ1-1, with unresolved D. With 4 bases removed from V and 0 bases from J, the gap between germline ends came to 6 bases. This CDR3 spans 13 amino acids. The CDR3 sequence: CASSYRLNTEAFF. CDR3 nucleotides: TGTGCCAGCAGTTACAGATTGAACACTGAAGCTTTCTTT.

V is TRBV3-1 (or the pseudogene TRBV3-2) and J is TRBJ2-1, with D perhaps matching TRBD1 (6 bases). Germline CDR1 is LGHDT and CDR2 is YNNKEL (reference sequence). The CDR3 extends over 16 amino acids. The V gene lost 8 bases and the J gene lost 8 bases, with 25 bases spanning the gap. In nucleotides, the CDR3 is TGTGCCAGCCCCAGGGGCGACAGCCCATTTGGGGATGAGCAGTTCTTC. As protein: CASPRGDSPFGDEQFF.

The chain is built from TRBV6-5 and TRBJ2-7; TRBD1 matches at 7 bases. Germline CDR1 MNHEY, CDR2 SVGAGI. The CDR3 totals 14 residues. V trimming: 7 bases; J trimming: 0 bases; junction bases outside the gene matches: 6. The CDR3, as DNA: TGTGCCAGCAAGAGGGACAGCCTCTCCTACGAGCAGTACTTC. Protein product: CASKRDSLSYEQYF.

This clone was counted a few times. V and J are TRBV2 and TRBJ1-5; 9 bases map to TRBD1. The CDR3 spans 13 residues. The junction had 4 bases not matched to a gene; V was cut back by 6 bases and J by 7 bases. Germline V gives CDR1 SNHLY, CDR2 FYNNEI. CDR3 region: CASRGQGQQPQHF. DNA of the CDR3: TGTGCCAGCAGAGGACAGGGGCAGCAGCCCCAGCATTTT.

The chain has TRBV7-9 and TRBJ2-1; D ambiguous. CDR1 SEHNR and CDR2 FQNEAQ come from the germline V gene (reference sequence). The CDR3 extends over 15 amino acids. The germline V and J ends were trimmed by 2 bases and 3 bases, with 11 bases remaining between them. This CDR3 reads CASSLSGPSYNEQFF. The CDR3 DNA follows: TGTGCCAGCAGCTTAAGTGGCCCAAGCTACAATGAGCAGTTCTTC. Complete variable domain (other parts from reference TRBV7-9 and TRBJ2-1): DTGVSQNPRHKITKRGQNVTFRCDPISEHNRLYWYRQTLGQGPEFLTYFQNEAQLEKSRLLSDRFSAERPKGSFSTLEIQRTEQGDSAMYLCASSLSGPSYNEQFFGPGTRLTVL.

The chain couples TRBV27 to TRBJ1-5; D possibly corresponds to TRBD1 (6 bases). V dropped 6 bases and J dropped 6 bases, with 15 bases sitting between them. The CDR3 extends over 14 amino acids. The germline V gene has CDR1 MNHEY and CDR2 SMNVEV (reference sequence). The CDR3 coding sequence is TGTGCCAGCAGCCACAGGGAAGCCGGTCAGCCCCAGCATTTT. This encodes CASSHREAGQPQHF.

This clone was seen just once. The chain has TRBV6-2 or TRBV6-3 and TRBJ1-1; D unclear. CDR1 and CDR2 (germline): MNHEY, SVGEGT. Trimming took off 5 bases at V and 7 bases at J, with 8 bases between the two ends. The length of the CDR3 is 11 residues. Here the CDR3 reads CASSQAGEAFF. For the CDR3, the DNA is TGTGCCAGCAGTCAAGCCGGTGAAGCTTTCTTT.

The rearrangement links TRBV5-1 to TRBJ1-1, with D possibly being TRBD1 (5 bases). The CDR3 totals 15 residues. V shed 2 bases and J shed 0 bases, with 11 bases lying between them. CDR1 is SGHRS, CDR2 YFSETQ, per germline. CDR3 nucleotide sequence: TGCGCCAGCAGCTTTAACAGGAGTATGAACACTGAAGCTTTCTTT. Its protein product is CASSFNRSMNTEAFF.

CDR3 DNA: TGTGCCAGCAGCGTAACAGCGGGAACAGATACGCAGTATTTT. It yields the protein CASSVTAGTDTQYF. The genes are TRBV9 and TRBJ2-3; 7 positions agree with TRBD2. The CDR3 sequence is 14 residues long. The junction had 2 bases not matched to a gene; V was cut back by 1 base and J by 3 bases. Looked up from germline, CDR1 is SGDLS and CDR2 is YYNGEE.

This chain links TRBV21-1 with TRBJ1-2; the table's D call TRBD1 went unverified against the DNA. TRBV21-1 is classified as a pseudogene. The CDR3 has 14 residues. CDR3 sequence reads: CASTRDRGNYGYTF. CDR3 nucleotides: TGTGCCAGCACCCGGGACAGGGGGAACTATGGCTACACCTTC.

CDR3 region: CASSQDPALQTNYGYTF. In DNA, the CDR3 is TGCGCCAGCAGCCAAGATCCCGCCTTACAAACGAACTATGGCTACACCTTC. This chain links TRBV4-1 with TRBJ1-2; D remains unclear. CDR1 MGHRA and CDR2 YSYEKL come from the germline V gene. The CDR3 consists of 17 residues. Trimming removed 0 bases from V and 2 bases from J, with 16 bases in between.

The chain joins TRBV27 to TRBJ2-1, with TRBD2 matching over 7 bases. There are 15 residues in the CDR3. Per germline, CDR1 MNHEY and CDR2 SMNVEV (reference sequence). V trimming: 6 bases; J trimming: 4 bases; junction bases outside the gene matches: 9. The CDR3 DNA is TGTGCCAGCAGGCCTCCCTGGCGGGGGTACAATGAGCAGTTCTTC. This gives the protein CASRPPWRGYNEQFF.

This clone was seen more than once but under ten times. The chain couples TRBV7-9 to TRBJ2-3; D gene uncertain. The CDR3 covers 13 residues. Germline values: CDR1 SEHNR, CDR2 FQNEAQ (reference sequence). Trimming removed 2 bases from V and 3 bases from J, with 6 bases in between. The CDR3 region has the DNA TGTGCCAGCAGCTTAAGTGCGACAGATACGCAGTATTTT. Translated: CASSLSATDTQYF.

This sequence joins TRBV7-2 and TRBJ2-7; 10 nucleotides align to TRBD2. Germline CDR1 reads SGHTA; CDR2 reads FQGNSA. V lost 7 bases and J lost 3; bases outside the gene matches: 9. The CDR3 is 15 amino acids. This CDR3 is CASTPTSGEVYEQYF. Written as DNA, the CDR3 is TGTGCCAGCACTCCAACTAGCGGGGAGGTCTACGAGCAGTACTTC. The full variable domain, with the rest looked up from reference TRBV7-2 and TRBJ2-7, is GAGVSQSPSNKVTEKGKDVELRCDPISGHTALYWYRQSLGQGLEFLIYFQGNSAPDKSGLPSDRFSAERTGGSVSTLTIQRTQQEDSAVYLCASTPTSGEVYEQYFGPGTRLTVT.

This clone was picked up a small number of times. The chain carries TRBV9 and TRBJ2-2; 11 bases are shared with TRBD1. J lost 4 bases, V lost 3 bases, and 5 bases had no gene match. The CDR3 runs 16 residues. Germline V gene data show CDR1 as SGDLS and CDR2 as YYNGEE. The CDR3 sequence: CASSGPGQGVTGELFF. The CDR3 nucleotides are TGTGCCAGCAGCGGGCCGGGACAGGGGGTCACCGGGGAGCTGTTTTTT.

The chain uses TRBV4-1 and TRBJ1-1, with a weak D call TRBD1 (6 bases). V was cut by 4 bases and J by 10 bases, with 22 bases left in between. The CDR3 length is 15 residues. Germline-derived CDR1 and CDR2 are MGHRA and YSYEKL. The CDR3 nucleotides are TGCGCCAGCAGCCCGCTTTGGACAGTTGGTGATGGAGCTTTCTTT. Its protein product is CASSPLWTVGDGAFF.

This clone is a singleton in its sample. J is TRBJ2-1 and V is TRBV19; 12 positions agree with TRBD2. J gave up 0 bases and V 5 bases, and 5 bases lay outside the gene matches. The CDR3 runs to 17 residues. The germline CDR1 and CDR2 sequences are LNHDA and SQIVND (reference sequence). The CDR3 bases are TGTGCCAGTAGTCGGACTAGCGGGGTCTACTCCTACAATGAGCAGTTCTTC. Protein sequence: CASSRTSGVYSYNEQFF.

The DNA for the CDR3 is TGTGCCAGCACCGGGACAGGGAGTGGCTACACCTTC. Protein sequence: CASTGTGSGYTF. The V call is TRBV3-1 (or the pseudogene TRBV3-2), the J call TRBJ1-2; TRBD1 aligns across 9 bases. CDR3 length: 12 residues. Germline CDR1 and CDR2: LGHDT and YNNKEL (reference sequence). Losses at the gene ends were 7 bases for V and 7 bases for J; bases not matched to a gene: 4.

CDR3 sequence (DNA): TGTGCCAGCAGCTTAGCCCCGGGAGTAGATACGCAGTATTTT. Encoded protein: CASSLAPGVDTQYF. The chain recombines TRBV7-3 with TRBJ2-3, with TRBD2 as a possible D gene (6 bases). The germline V and J ends were trimmed by 2 bases and 5 bases, with 11 bases remaining between them. Germline V gene lookup returns CDR1 SGHTA and CDR2 FQGTGA. This CDR3 has 14 residues.